These T cell receptor beta chains were read from a single sample in a study of Ad26.COV2.S vaccination and SARS-CoV-2 variants. The protocol was immunoSEQ multiplex PCR, while the TCRdb copy is restricted to in-frame clones and leaves out a portion. This table has 400,000 to 450,000 clones, 90% appearing once. Source: peripheral blood, taken in a trial of Ad26.COV2.S vaccine versus placebo. These receptors all come from a person aged 18-60 years who received the Ad26.COV2.S COVID-19 vaccine or a placebo. Both conserved end residues are part of each CDR3. The order of the fields is J gene, D gene, clone size, V gene, CDR3 DNA, CDR3 protein. A D gene is named only where the DNA matches it firmly. The size field is filled for only some rows; it gives once, few, many or a size class.

>TRBJ2-5|NA|NA|TRBV30
TGTGCCTGGAGTATGAACCAAGAGACCCAGTACTTC
CAWSMNQETQYF
>TRBJ2-7|NA|NA|TRBV4-2
TGTGCCAGCAGCCAAGACGGCGTCTCCTACGAGCAGTACTTC
CASSQDGVSYEQYF
>TRBJ2-1|TRBD2|NA|TRBV19
TGTGCCAGTAGATGGACTAGCGGCAGTAATGAGCAGTTCTTC
CASRWTSGSNEQFF
>TRBJ2-7|NA|NA|TRBV6-5
TGTGCCAGCAGTTATGAGGGTGCCTTGGGGGACCACGAGCAGTACTTC
CASSYEGALGDHEQYF
>TRBJ2-7|TRBD2|once|TRBV4-2
TGTGCCAGCAGGGGGGGGTCAAACTACGAGCAGTACTTC
CASRGGSNYEQYF
>TRBJ2-4|TRBD1|NA|TRBV3-1/TRBV3-2
TGTGCCAGCACCTCTGATCTACCCGGACAGGGGGCCAAAAACATTCAGTACTTC
CASTSDLPGQGAKNIQYF
>TRBJ2-2|TRBD1|NA|TRBV11-3
TGTGCCAGCAGCTCCAGGGACAGCAACACCGGGGAGCTGTTTTTT
CASSSRDSNTGELFF
>TRBJ2-2|NA|NA|TRBV11-3
TGTGCCAGCAGCTTTACTAGTTCCGGGGAGCTGTTTTTT
CASSFTSSGELFF
>TRBJ2-2|NA|NA|TRBV27
TGTGCCAGCAGTTTATTTACTGGAACCGGGGAGCTGTTTTTT
CASSLFTGTGELFF
>TRBJ1-2|TRBD1|NA|TRBV7-9
TGTGCCAGCACCCAAGGGGGACAGTTAAACTATGGCTACACCTTC
CASTQGGQLNYGYTF
>TRBJ1-6|NA|NA|TRBV3-1/TRBV3-2
TGTGCCAGCAGCCTCAGGGTGTCACCCCTCCACTTT
CASSLRVSPLHF
>TRBJ1-2|NA|NA|TRBV28
TGTGCCAGCAGTTTTCAGGGAGTCTATGGCTACACCTTC
CASSFQGVYGYTF
>TRBJ2-7|TRBD1|NA|TRBV30
TGTGCCTGGAGTGCGGGGGACAGGTCATACGAGCAGTACTTC
CAWSAGDRSYEQYF
>TRBJ1-4|NA|NA|TRBV27
TGTGCCAGCAGCTCGAGAGGGTGGGATGAAAAACTGTTTTTT
CASSSRGWDEKLFF
>TRBJ2-1|TRBD2|NA|TRBV9
TGTGCCAGCAGCACCATAGCGGGAGAGAACAAGTTCTTC
CASSTIAGENKFF
>TRBJ1-1|TRBD1|NA|TRBV18
TGTGCCAGCTTACGGGACAGGCTTGACACTGAAGCTTTCTTT
CASLRDRLDTEAFF
>TRBJ1-2|NA|few|TRBV28
TGTGCCAGCAGTTTATACCCTGACTATGGCTACACCTTC
CASSLYPDYGYTF
>TRBJ2-2|NA|NA|TRBV19
TGTGCCAGTAGTATAGGGGGTATAGGGGTGAACACCGGGGAGCTGTTTTTT
CASSIGGIGVNTGELFF
>TRBJ2-7|NA|few|TRBV4-1
TGCGCCAGCAGCCAAGAAAGGGGTCTAGTCCACGAGCAGTACTTC
CASSQERGLVHEQYF
>TRBJ2-5|NA|once|TRBV5-4
TGTGCCAGCAGCCCCTCCGCGGGAGAGACCCAGTACTTC
CASSPSAGETQYF
>TRBJ1-1|NA|NA|TRBV27
TGTGCCAGCAGTCCCCTGGGGGGTATGACTGAAGCTTTCTTT
CASSPLGGMTEAFF
>TRBJ2-1|TRBD2|NA|TRBV18
TGTGCCAGCTCACCAACTAGCGGTAGCTCCTACAATGAGCAGTTCTTC
CASSPTSGSSYNEQFF
>TRBJ2-7|TRBD2|NA|TRBV5-1
TGCGCCAGCACCCCGGGTTTAGGGACTAGCGGGAGCTACGAGCAGTACTTC
CASTPGLGTSGSYEQYF
>TRBJ1-1|NA|NA|TRBV28
TGTGCCAGCACCCTACCCCGGGTTACCACTGAAGCTTTCTTT
CASTLPRVTTEAFF
>TRBJ2-7|NA|once|TRBV9
TGTGCCAGCAGCGTAGACCACGGATCCTACGAGCAGTACTTC
CASSVDHGSYEQYF
>TRBJ1-5|NA|many|TRBV4-2
TGTGCCAGCAGTCGCCAACGAGGGAGCAATCAGCCCCAGCATTTT
CASSRQRGSNQPQHF
>TRBJ1-2|NA|NA|TRBV12-3/TRBV12-4
TGTGCCAGCAGTTTGAACAGCTATGGCTACACCTTC
CASSLNSYGYTF
>TRBJ2-7|NA|NA|TRBV29-1
TGCAGCGTTGAGGCAGGATGGACAGAATCCTACGAGCAGTACTTC
CSVEAGWTESYEQYF
>TRBJ2-5|NA|NA|TRBV5-4
TGTGCCAGCAGTTTAAGGCCCGCGGGGACCCAGTACTTC
CASSLRPAGTQYF
>TRBJ2-7|NA|NA|TRBV6-1
TGTGCCAGCAGTGATTATACGGGACTGAACTACGAGCAGTACTTC
CASSDYTGLNYEQYF
>TRBJ1-2|NA|once|TRBV28
TGTGCCAGCAGTTTACCTCCGGGTGGGGCAGGTGGCTACACCTTC
CASSLPPGGAGGYTF
>TRBJ1-1|NA|NA|TRBV18
TGTGCCAGCTCACCGGGGTCGAACACTGAAGCTTTCTTT
CASSPGSNTEAFF
>TRBJ1-5|TRBD1|NA|TRBV19
TGTGCCAGTAGCACAGGGACAGGGACGGGTCAGCCCCAGCATTTT
CASSTGTGTGQPQHF
>TRBJ2-3|TRBD2|NA|TRBV2
TGTGCCAGCAGGGCTAGCGGAATTAGCACAGATACGCAGTATTTT
CASRASGISTDTQYF
>TRBJ2-1|NA|once|TRBV7-2
TGTGCCAGCAGACCCCGAGACGGCGATGAGCAGTTCTTC
CASRPRDGDEQFF
>TRBJ2-1|TRBD2|NA|TRBV7-9
TGTGCCAGCAGCCCAAGACTAGCTATCGATGAGCAGTTCTTC
CASSPRLAIDEQFF
>TRBJ2-7|NA|NA|TRBV5-4
TGTGCCAGCAGCTTGAGGGGTGTCGGGGAGGAGCAGTACTTC
CASSLRGVGEEQYF
>TRBJ1-6|NA|NA|TRBV3-1/TRBV3-2
TGTGCCAGCAGCCAAACCCCGACAGGACGAGGAAATTCACCCCTCCACTTT
CASSQTPTGRGNSPLHF
>TRBJ2-3|NA|NA|TRBV5-1
TGCGCCAGCAGCTTCGCTAGTACAGATACGCAGTATTTT
CASSFASTDTQYF
>TRBJ2-3|TRBD2|NA|TRBV10-3
TGTGCCATCAGTGGCACTAGCGGGAAGATTCCCACAGATACGCAGTATTTT
CAISGTSGKIPTDTQYF
>TRBJ2-7|NA|NA|TRBV5-1
TGCGCCAGCAGCTTGCCCGGTGGGACAAGTACCTACGAGCAGTACTTC
CASSLPGGTSTYEQYF
>TRBJ1-2|NA|few|TRBV2
TGTGCCAGCAGTGCGCGGGGGACCACCGCCATCTATGGCTACACCTTC
CASSARGTTAIYGYTF
>TRBJ1-3|NA|few|TRBV19
TGTGCCAGTAGTATCGGACAGACTTATGACTCTGGAAACACCATATATTTT
CASSIGQTYDSGNTIYF